The sequence of this TCR beta chain was determined in a study of T cells in Graves' hyperthyroidism and ophthalmopathy. About the research overall: Before treatment of any kind, peripheral blood was taken at initial diagnosis.

RNA transcripts yielded amplified TCR beta CDR3 regions. The primer set for the first-round RT-PCR of the TCR CDR3 was HTBI. TCRdb re-derived calls from the multiplex PCR reads in MiXCR, one entry per CDR3 protein. Among 600,000 to 650,000 distinct CDR3 sequences, 20% to 25% were seen once, and the ten largest hold 34%. The trim removed 3 bases at V and 10 bases at J, leaving 12 bases unmatched. CDR3 length: 15 residues. Per the germline V gene, CDR1 is MRHNA and CDR2 is SNTAGT. Among ophthalmopathy patients, the Clinical Activity Score reached at least 3, the NOSPECS grade reached at least 4, and duration remained under 3 months. Patients showing uncontrolled infection, other autoimmune disease, pregnancy or lactation were ineligible.

Specimen: blood. The origin of this receptor is a man aged 25-40 years with Graves' ophthalmopathy. This chain uses TRBV6-4 with TRBJ2-1; 7 bases map to TRBD2. The CDR3 sequence: CASSEVSSGLEEQFF. CDR3 DNA: TGTGCCAGCAGTGAGGTCTCTAGCGGCCTAGAAGAGCAGTTCTTC.